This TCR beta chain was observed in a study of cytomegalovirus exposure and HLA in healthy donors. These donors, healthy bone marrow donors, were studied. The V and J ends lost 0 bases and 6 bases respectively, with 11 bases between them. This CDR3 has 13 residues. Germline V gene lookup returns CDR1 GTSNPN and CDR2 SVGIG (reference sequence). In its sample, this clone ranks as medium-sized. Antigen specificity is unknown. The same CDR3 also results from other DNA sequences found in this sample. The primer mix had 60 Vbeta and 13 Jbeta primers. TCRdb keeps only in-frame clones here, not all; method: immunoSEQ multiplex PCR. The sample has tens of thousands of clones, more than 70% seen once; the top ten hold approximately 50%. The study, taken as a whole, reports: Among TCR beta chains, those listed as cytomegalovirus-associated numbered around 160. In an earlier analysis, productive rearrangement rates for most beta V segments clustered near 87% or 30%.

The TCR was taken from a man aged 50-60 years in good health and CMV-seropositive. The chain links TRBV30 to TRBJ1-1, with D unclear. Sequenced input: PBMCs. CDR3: CAWSVLVGSEAFF. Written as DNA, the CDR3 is TGTGCCTGGAGTGTATTGGTCGGGTCTGAAGCTTTCTTT.